This TCR beta chain derives from a study of CD8 T cells in ankylosing spondylitis. TCRdb re-called the 5' RACE reads with MiXCR, one entry per CDR3 protein. The table includes over 450,000 distinct CDR3 sequences, approximately 12% detected once. This clonotype turned up a few times. No antigen is known for it. Overall study results and limits: Characteristic of ankylosing spondylitis blood, it appeared, was a TCR beta motif comprising eight highly homologous variants.

The germline CDR1 and CDR2 sequences are SQVTM and ANQGSEA. Trimming removed 2 bases from V and 0 bases from J, with 7 bases in between. The CDR3 is 13 amino acids. Sequenced material: blood, either unsorted or a sorted T cell fraction (not recorded which). This TCR came from a male donor with ankylosing spondylitis. The chain combines TRBV29-1 with TRBJ1-1; no clear D. In nucleotides, the CDR3 is TGCAGCGTTGAAAATTTGGTGAACACTGAAGCTTTCTTT. Translated, it gives CSVENLVNTEAFF.